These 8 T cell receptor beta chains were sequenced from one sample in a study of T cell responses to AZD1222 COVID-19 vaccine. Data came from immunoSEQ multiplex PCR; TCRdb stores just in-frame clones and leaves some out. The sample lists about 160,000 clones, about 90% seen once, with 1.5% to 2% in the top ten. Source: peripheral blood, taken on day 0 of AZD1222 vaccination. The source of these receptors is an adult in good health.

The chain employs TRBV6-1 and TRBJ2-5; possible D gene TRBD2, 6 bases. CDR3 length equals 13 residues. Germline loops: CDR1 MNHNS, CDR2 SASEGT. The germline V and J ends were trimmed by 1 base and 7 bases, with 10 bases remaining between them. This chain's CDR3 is CASSEGQGGTQYF. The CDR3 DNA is TGTGCCAGCAGTGAAGGGCAGGGAGGGACCCAGTACTTC.

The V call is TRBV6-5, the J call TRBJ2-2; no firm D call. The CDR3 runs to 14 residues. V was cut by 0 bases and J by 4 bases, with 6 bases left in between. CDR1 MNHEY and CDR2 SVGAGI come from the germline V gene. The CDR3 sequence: CASSYSTATGELFF. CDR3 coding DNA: TGTGCCAGCAGTTACTCTACAGCCACCGGGGAGCTGTTTTTT.

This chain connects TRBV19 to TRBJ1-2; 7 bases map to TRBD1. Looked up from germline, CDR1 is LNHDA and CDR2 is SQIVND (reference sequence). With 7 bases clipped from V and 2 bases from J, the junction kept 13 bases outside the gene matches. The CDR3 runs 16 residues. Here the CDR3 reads CASTVAQMTGNYGYTF. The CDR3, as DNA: TGTGCCAGTACCGTCGCCCAAATGACAGGGAACTATGGCTACACCTTC.

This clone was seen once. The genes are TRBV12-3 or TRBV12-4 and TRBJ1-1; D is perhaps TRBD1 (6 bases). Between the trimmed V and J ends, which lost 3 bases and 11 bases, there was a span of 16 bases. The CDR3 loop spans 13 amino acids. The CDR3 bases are TGTGCCAGCAGTTTTTTCGGGGGGCGTGAGGCTTTCTTT. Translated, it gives CASSFFGGREAFF.

The CDR3 protein is CATATGTDSNEQFF. As DNA, the CDR3 is TGTGCCACCGCGACCGGGACAGACAGCAATGAGCAGTTCTTC. The chain recombines TRBV19 with TRBJ2-1; 7 bases align to TRBD1. Germline lookup yields CDR1 LNHDA and CDR2 SQIVND (reference sequence). J gave up 6 bases and V 10 bases, and 12 bases lay outside the gene matches. The CDR3 loop spans 14 amino acids. The whole variable domain, remainder taken from reference TRBV19 and TRBJ2-1, is DGGITQSPKYLFRKEGQNVTLSCEQNLNHDAMYWYRQDPGQGLRLIYYSQIVNDFQKGDIAEGYSVSREKKESFPLTVTSAQKNPTAFYLCATATGTDSNEQFFGPGTRLTVL.

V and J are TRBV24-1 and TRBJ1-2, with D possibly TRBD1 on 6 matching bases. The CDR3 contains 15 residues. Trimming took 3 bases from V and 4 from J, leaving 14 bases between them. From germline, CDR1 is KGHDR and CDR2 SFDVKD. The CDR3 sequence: CATSDTGSGSYGYTF. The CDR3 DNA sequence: TGTGCCACCAGTGATACAGGGTCGGGTAGCTATGGCTACACCTTC.

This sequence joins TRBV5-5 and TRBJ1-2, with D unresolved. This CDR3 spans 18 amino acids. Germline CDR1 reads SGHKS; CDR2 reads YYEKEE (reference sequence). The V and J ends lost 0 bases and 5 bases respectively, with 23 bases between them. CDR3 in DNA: TGTGCCAGCAGCTTGGAGTGGGCCAGGCAGACCCTTAGGTATGGCTACACCTTC. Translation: CASSLEWARQTLRYGYTF.

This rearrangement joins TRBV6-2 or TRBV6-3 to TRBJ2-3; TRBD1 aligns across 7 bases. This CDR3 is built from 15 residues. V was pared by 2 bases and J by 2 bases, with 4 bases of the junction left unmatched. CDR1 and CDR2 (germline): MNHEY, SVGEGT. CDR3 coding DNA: TGTGCCAGCAGTTACGGGACAGCACTCACAGATACGCAGTATTTT. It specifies CASSYGTALTDTQYF.